The source of this T cell receptor (beta chain) is a study of sequential checkpoint blockade in melanoma. The wider study: First-line arms were nivolumab then ipilimumab, or the reverse, randomized 1:1. After both sequences, patients received maintenance nivolumab.

This clone showed up just a few times. Germline lookup yields CDR1 MNHEY and CDR2 SMNVEV (reference sequence). V was trimmed by 9 bases and J by 3 bases, leaving 6 bases between them. CDR3 length: 10 residues. Treatment described: randomized to nivolumab then ipilimumab (arm A) or the reverse (arm B). Live CD3+CD8+ CD19− CD56− cells were sorted from PBMCs. Assay used: immunoSEQ multiplex PCR; TCRdb lists only in-frame clones, some missing. Among over 8,000 clones listed, less than 70% were seen once. The chain carries TRBV27 and TRBJ2-7; D ambiguous. The source material was CD8+ T cells sorted from blood (inferred from file names), sampled from a patient given nivolumab and ipilimumab in sequence. The clonotype originates from a human patient with melanoma. Some clones in this sample may be carry-over from other donors' samples. CDR3 bases: TGTGCCAGGGCCCACTACGAGCAGTACTTC. This gives the protein CARAHYEQYF.